This T cell receptor (beta chain) derives from a study of cytomegalovirus exposure and HLA in healthy donors. Primers for the PCR totalled 60 Vbeta and 13 Jbeta. Clones were sequenced by immunoSEQ multiplex PCR, and TCRdb holds only the in-frame ones, with some missing. The sample shows approximately 110,000 clones, 75% to 85% of them seen only once. The V end was cut by 4 bases, the J end by 3 bases, with 13 bases between. Germline V lookup: CDR1 SGHTA, CDR2 FQGNSA. This CDR3 is built from 14 residues. Remarks on this clone: Its antigen is not identified.

Study outcomes and limitations: According to an earlier analysis, most TCR beta V segments yielded productive rearrangements about 87% or about 30% of the time. Sequences of the TCR beta chain were said to predict the HLA-A and HLA-B alleles of most subjects accurately.

V is TRBV7-2 and J is TRBJ2-7, with a tentative D call TRBD2 (6 bases). Sequencing used PBMCs. The TCR was taken from a man aged 18-30 years in good health and CMV-seronegative. In DNA, the CDR3 is TGTGCCAGCAGCTCACTAATGGGAGGCTACGAGCAGTACTTC. It is translated as CASSSLMGGYEQYF.